These T cell receptor beta chains were read from a single sample in a study of blood T cell repertoires in COVID-19. Sequencing was performed with immunoSEQ multiplex PCR; in TCRdb, only in-frame clones are kept and a portion is missing. This sample carries about 210,000 clones, approximately 90% of them seen once, and the ten largest clones take 1.5% to 2%. What was sequenced was peripheral blood. The receptors were gathered from a man aged 65 to 85 with acute or convalescent COVID-19. Both conserved end residues are trimmed from each CDR3. Rows may omit the clone size; those that give it use once, few, many or a size class.

clone size: NA
J gene: TRBJ2-1
V gene: TRBV5-4
CDR3 protein: ASSHRQGAGIHEQF

clone size: NA
J gene: TRBJ2-2
V gene: TRBV10-3
CDR3 protein: AISDPLGAHGELF

clone size: once
J gene: TRBJ1-1
V gene: TRBV18
CDR3 protein: ASSPNRDTEAF

clone size: NA
J gene: TRBJ1-4
V gene: TRBV2
CDR3 protein: ASSANSRKLF

clone size: NA
J gene: TRBJ2-5
V gene: TRBV3-1/TRBV3-2
CDR3 protein: ASSQSTKRGETQY

clone size: NA
J gene: TRBJ1-1
V gene: TRBV6-5
CDR3 protein: ASSYYTPPTNTEAF

clone size: few
J gene: TRBJ1-6
V gene: TRBV6-4
CDR3 protein: ASSDSTNSPLH

clone size: NA
J gene: TRBJ1-6
V gene: TRBV4-1
CDR3 protein: ASSQDTQGQGRSPLH

clone size: NA
J gene: TRBJ2-4
V gene: TRBV27
CDR3 protein: ASSSGTGTSKNIQY

clone size: NA
J gene: TRBJ2-2
V gene: TRBV3-1/TRBV3-2
CDR3 protein: ASSHLGLAGAGTGELF

clone size: once
J gene: TRBJ2-7
V gene: TRBV4-3
CDR3 protein: ASSQATGGGYEQY

clone size: few
J gene: TRBJ2-7
V gene: TRBV3-1/TRBV3-2
CDR3 protein: ASSQASGSYEQY

clone size: NA
J gene: TRBJ2-5
V gene: TRBV7-8
CDR3 protein: ASSLGGTGLQETQY

clone size: NA
J gene: TRBJ2-5
V gene: TRBV5-1
CDR3 protein: ASSPGTSQETQY

clone size: NA
J gene: TRBJ1-5
V gene: TRBV2
CDR3 protein: ASSEDAQGGNQPQH

clone size: NA
J gene: TRBJ2-2
V gene: TRBV29-1
CDR3 protein: SVGTGPATGELF

clone size: NA
J gene: TRBJ1-1
V gene: TRBV19
CDR3 protein: ASSGQGEGTEAF